Below are 10 T cell receptor beta chains sequenced from a single sample in a study of control samples from healthy donors and cancer patients. The data were produced by immunoSEQ multiplex PCR, yet TCRdb's version contains in-frame clones alone and is incomplete. The sample holds tens of thousands of clones; roughly 90% are singletons and the top ten take about 7.1%. Input material: blood. Source of these receptors: a man in his fifties or sixties in good health.

The V gene is TRBV9, the J gene TRBJ2-5; D might be TRBD2 (5 bases). Trimming shortened V by 3 bases and J by 1 base, and 7 bases separated the two germline ends. Germline lookup yields CDR1 SGDLS and CDR2 YYNGEE. The CDR3 covers 13 residues. The CDR3 sequence is CASSAGLQETQYF. The DNA for the CDR3 is TGTGCCAGCAGCGCAGGACTCCAAGAGACCCAGTACTTC.

The gene calls are TRBV5-1 and TRBJ1-2, with no clear D. V lost 0 bases and J lost 7, with 7 bases in between. The CDR3 covers 12 residues. Germline loops: CDR1 SGHRS, CDR2 YFSETQ. The chain's CDR3 is CASSLEDSGYTF. In nucleotides, the CDR3 is TGCGCCAGCAGCTTGGAGGACTCTGGCTACACCTTC.

The rearrangement links TRBV18 to TRBJ1-1; D unclear. The V end was cut by 3 bases, the J end by 2 bases, with 13 bases between. Germline loops: CDR1 KGHSH, CDR2 LQKENI. The CDR3 length is 15 residues. CDR3 nucleotides: TGTGCCAGCTCACCCCTACCGGGAGATAACACTGAAGCTTTCTTT. Translation gives CASSPLPGDNTEAFF.

The rearrangement joins TRBV7-2 to TRBJ2-1; 8 nucleotides match TRBD2. The length of the CDR3 is 15 residues. V was clipped by 2 bases and J by 4 bases; unmatched bases: 4. The germline V gene has CDR1 SGHTA and CDR2 FQGNSA. The CDR3 nucleotides are TGTGCCAGCAGCTTATCCAGCGGGGGTTACAATGAGCAGTTCTTC. Translating gives CASSLSSGGYNEQFF.

This rearrangement joins TRBV24-1 to TRBJ2-1; a possible D gene is TRBD1 (6 bases). The CDR3 loop spans 16 amino acids. Between the trimmed V and J ends, which lost 3 bases and 0 bases, there was a span of 11 bases. Germline V gene data show CDR1 as KGHDR and CDR2 as SFDVKD. CDR3 residues: CATSDPTGSSYNEQFF. The DNA for the CDR3 is TGTGCCACCAGTGATCCAACAGGGAGCTCCTACAATGAGCAGTTCTTC.

This chain's CDR3 is CATSRRLAGVNNEQFF. The CDR3, as DNA: TGTGCCACCAGCAGAAGACTAGCGGGGGTTAACAATGAGCAGTTCTTC. This chain uses TRBV15 with TRBJ2-1, with 12 bases identical to TRBD2. The CDR3 length is 16 residues. The germline V gene has CDR1 LNHNV and CDR2 YYDKDF (reference sequence). Trimming at V came to 2 bases and at J to 5 bases, leaving 4 bases not matched to a gene.

The chain employs TRBV28 and TRBJ2-7, with no clear D. Between the trimmed V and J ends, which lost 9 bases and 9 bases, there was a span of 15 bases. CDR3 length: 11 residues. CDR1 is MDHEN, CDR2 SYDVKM, per germline. The CDR3 reads CASHSNGGQYF. The CDR3, as DNA: TGTGCCAGTCATAGTAACGGCGGGCAGTACTTC.

The V gene is TRBV9, the J gene TRBJ2-7; 9 nucleotides line up with TRBD1. CDR3 length: 14 residues. CDR1 and CDR2 from the germline V gene are SGDLS and YYNGEE. The V gene end was trimmed by 6 bases and the J gene end by 2 bases; junction bases not matched to a gene: 6. The CDR3 sequence is CASNRRDRAYEQYF. CDR3 DNA: TGTGCCAGCAACCGAAGGGACAGGGCCTACGAGCAGTACTTC.

The chain is built from TRBV11-2 and TRBJ1-4, with a tentative D call TRBD1 (5 bases). The CDR3 loop spans 14 amino acids. CDR1 and CDR2 from the germline V gene are SGHAT and FQNNGV. V was shortened by 5 bases and J by 7 bases, with 14 bases between the two germline ends. The CDR3 spells CASSSMQGSEKLFF. DNA for the CDR3: TGTGCCAGCAGCAGTATGCAGGGAAGTGAAAAACTGTTTTTT. Supplemented by reference TRBV11-2 and TRBJ1-4, the full variable domain reads EAGVAQSPRYKIIEKRQSVAFWCNPISGHATLYWYQQILGQGPKLLIQFQNNGVVDDSQLPKDRFSAERLKGVDSTLKIQPAKLEDSAVYLCASSSMQGSEKLFFGSGTQLSVL.

The rearrangement links TRBV24-1 to TRBJ2-3; tentative D call: TRBD2 (7 bases). This CDR3 is 15 amino acids long. The V and J ends lost 3 bases and 3 bases respectively, with 12 bases between them. Germline lookup yields CDR1 KGHDR and CDR2 SFDVKD. The CDR3 region is CATSDMGGRTDTQYF. The CDR3 DNA reads TGTGCCACCAGTGATATGGGGGGGCGGACAGATACGCAGTATTTT.